The 30 T cell receptor beta chains below all came from one sample that was sequenced in a study of shared clonotypes between healthy human individuals. The table came from immunoSEQ multiplex PCR; TCRdb's copy has only in-frame clones and leaves some out. Counted here are about 2 million clones, 85% to 95% occurring once; the ten biggest clones make up 0.1% to 0.15%. Source material: naive CD4+ T cells sorted from blood. Noted subset: CD45RA+ positively selected. These receptor sequences come from a young man in good health.

The chain has TRBV10-3 and TRBJ1-4, with TRBD1 as a possible D gene (5 bases). Germline lookup yields CDR1 ENHRY and CDR2 SYGVKD. The CDR3 is 13 amino acids. V gave up 10 bases and J gave up 0 bases, with 9 bases separating them. In nucleotides, the CDR3 is TGTGCCACCCGGGACGCAACTAATGAAAAACTGTTTTTT. This encodes CATRDATNEKLFF.

In DNA form, the CDR3 reads TGTGCCAGCCGAGGGGGGGGACAGGGTCATGAAAAACTGTTTTTT. Translating gives CASRGGGQGHEKLFF. This chain joins TRBV2 and TRBJ1-4, with 9 positions matching TRBD1. Germline CDR1 reads SNHLY; CDR2 reads FYNNEI. The CDR3 loop spans 15 amino acids. The V and J ends lost 8 bases and 6 bases, in that order; junction bases with no gene match: 10.

With regard to this clone: The junction differs from germline at one of its ends, possibly a read error. This chain links TRBV18 with TRBJ1-5; 11 bases line up with TRBD1. CDR3 length equals 16 residues. Germline CDR1 KGHSH, CDR2 LQKENI. The CDR3 bases are TGTGCCTGCTCACCACCGGGACAGGGGGATAATCAGCCCCAGCATTTT. Protein product: CACSPPGQGDNQPQHF.

The rearrangement uses TRBV2 and TRBJ2-7; the D gene is possibly TRBD2 (6 bases). Looked up from germline, CDR1 is SNHLY and CDR2 is FYNNEI. The CDR3 consists of 17 residues. V lost 1 base and J lost 5, with 21 bases in between. CDR3 in DNA: TGTGCCAGCAGTGAAGTCGGGGGAGGACCGCGCTCGGACGAGCAGTACTTC. Translation: CASSEVGGGPRSDEQYF.

The gene calls are TRBV29-1 and TRBJ2-7; 8 nucleotides match TRBD1. Germline V lookup: CDR1 SQVTM, CDR2 ANQGSEA. The CDR3 contains 13 residues. The trim removed 2 bases at V and 5 bases at J, leaving 5 bases unmatched. CDR3 nucleotides: TGCAGCGTTGAATCGGCAGGGGGCGACGAGCAGTACTTC. This gives the protein CSVESAGGDEQYF.

This rearrangement joins TRBV27 to TRBJ1-6; perhaps TRBD1 as D (5 bases). Deletions cut 2 bases from V and 0 bases from J, with 14 bases between. The germline CDR1 and CDR2 sequences are MNHEY and SMNVEV (reference sequence). The CDR3 is 18 amino acids. The CDR3 here is CASSLGSGPSSYNSPLHF. The CDR3 DNA follows: TGTGCCAGCAGTTTAGGCTCAGGGCCGAGCTCCTATAATTCACCCCTCCACTTT.

This clone was picked up one time. This chain uses TRBV7-8 with TRBJ2-4; D gene unclear. Germline-derived CDR1 and CDR2 are SGHVS and FQNEAQ. The V gene lost 6 bases and the J gene lost 3 bases, with 6 bases spanning the gap. The CDR3 has 12 residues. For the CDR3, the DNA is TGTGCCAGCAGGGATATCAAAAACATTCAGTACTTC. Residues: CASRDIKNIQYF.

This chain links TRBV18 with TRBJ1-6; the D gene is possibly TRBD1 (6 bases). The CDR3 sequence is 14 residues long. V was shortened by 3 bases and J by 11 bases, with 14 bases between the two germline ends. Germline CDR1 and CDR2: KGHSH and LQKENI. CDR3 in amino acids: CASSPLAGVTPLHF. CDR3 DNA sequence: TGTGCCAGCTCACCTCTCGCAGGGGTTACACCCCTCCACTTT.

The sample holds one count of this clone. This chain uses TRBV20-1 with TRBJ2-5; D gene ambiguous. The V end was cut by 4 bases, the J end by 5 bases, with 8 bases between. Germline V lookup: CDR1 DFQATT, CDR2 SNEGSKA (reference sequence). The length of the CDR3 is 11 residues. The CDR3: CSAKPLETQYF. DNA for the CDR3: TGCAGTGCTAAACCGTTGGAGACCCAGTACTTC.

The chain carries TRBV2 and TRBJ2-7; D tentatively fits TRBD1 or TRBD2 (5 bases each). The CDR3 is 13 amino acids. Trimming removed 10 bases from V and 9 bases from J, with 22 bases in between. Germline V CDR1 and CDR2: SNHLY, FYNNEI. The CDR3 reads CATTGTRAMGQYF. The DNA of the CDR3 is TGTGCCACAACCGGGACCCGAGCTATGGGGCAGTACTTC.

This clone was picked up one time. The chain recombines TRBV5-6 with TRBJ2-1; 11 bases align to TRBD2. Germline CDR1 reads SGHDT; CDR2 reads YYEEEE. The CDR3 consists of 16 residues. V dropped 2 bases and J dropped 5; count of bases not matched to a gene: 6. CDR3 in amino acids: CASSFVLAGGHNEQFF. The DNA of the CDR3 is TGTGCCAGCAGCTTCGTTCTAGCGGGGGGACACAATGAGCAGTTCTTC.

This chain connects TRBV5-1 to TRBJ2-1, with 12 nucleotides matching TRBD2. The J segment lost 0 bases and the V segment lost 3 bases, leaving 10 bases of the junction unmatched. CDR3 length equals 19 residues. Looked up from germline, CDR1 is SGHRS and CDR2 is YFSETQ. The CDR3 coding sequence is TGCGCCAGCAGCTCCTGGACTAGCGGGACCGCCAGCTCCTACAATGAGCAGTTCTTC. This codes for CASSSWTSGTASSYNEQFF.

This chain uses TRBV4-1 with TRBJ1-6, with D possibly TRBD1 on 6 matching bases. V was trimmed by 3 bases and J by 0 bases, leaving 9 bases between them. Germline V gene data show CDR1 as MGHRA and CDR2 as YSYEKL. The CDR3 spans 16 residues. CDR3 in DNA: TGCGCCAGCAGCCAGGACAGTCTCTCCTATAATTCACCCCTCCACTTT. Translated, it gives CASSQDSLSYNSPLHF.

This sequence joins TRBV6-1 and TRBJ1-2; a possible D gene is TRBD1 (6 bases). Germline V lookup: CDR1 MNHNS, CDR2 SASEGT. This CDR3 has 13 amino acids. Between the trimmed V and J ends, which lost 4 bases and 7 bases, there was a span of 13 bases. CDR3 region: CASSAHRDGGYTF. CDR3 sequence (DNA): TGTGCCAGCAGTGCACACAGGGATGGTGGCTACACCTTC.

The gene calls are TRBV27 and TRBJ1-2; the D gene is possibly TRBD1 (5 bases). The V gene lost 4 bases and the J gene lost 8 bases, with 17 bases spanning the gap. Germline values: CDR1 MNHEY, CDR2 SMNVEV (reference sequence). CDR3 size: 14 residues. In DNA, the CDR3 is TGTGCCAGCAGTTCGGGTGGACATATTCTGGGCTACACCTTC. Translating gives CASSSGGHILGYTF.

The chain carries TRBV30 and TRBJ2-4, with TRBD2 matching over 11 bases. The CDR3 sequence is 21 residues long. V dropped 5 bases and J dropped 0; count of bases not matched to a gene: 21. Germline CDR1 is GTSNPN and CDR2 is SVGIG (reference sequence). CDR3: CAWVAGGPGNEIFLAKNIQYF. CDR3 sequence (DNA): TGTGCCTGGGTAGCGGGAGGGCCCGGTAATGAGATTTTCTTAGCCAAAAACATTCAGTACTTC.

This rearrangement joins TRBV7-9 to TRBJ1-6; the match to TRBD1 covers 8 bases. V lost 1 base to trimming and J lost 1 base; unmatched junction nucleotides: 0. The CDR3 contains 16 residues. Germline loops: CDR1 SEHNR, CDR2 FQNEAQ (reference sequence). The CDR3 region has the DNA TGTGCCAGCAGCTTAGGGACAGGGTCCTATAATTCACCCCTCCACTTT. This sequence encodes CASSLGTGSYNSPLHF.

This sequence joins TRBV10-3 and TRBJ2-1; 9 nucleotides line up with TRBD1. From germline, CDR1 is ENHRY and CDR2 SYGVKD. The CDR3 is made up of 15 amino acids. The V segment lost 5 bases and the J segment 1 base; nucleotides outside the gene matches: 3. The CDR3 bases are TGTGCCATCAGTACGGGACAGGGTTCCTACAATGAGCAGTTCTTC. The encoded protein is CAISTGQGSYNEQFF.

The J gene is TRBJ1-2, the V gene TRBV5-8; TRBD1 matches at 9 bases. Germline CDR1 and CDR2: SGHTS and YDEGEE. The CDR3 has 17 residues. Trimming at V came to 3 bases and at J to 7 bases, leaving 16 bases not matched to a gene. CDR3 protein: CASSYFAGTGTLGGYTF. In DNA, the CDR3 is TGTGCCAGCAGCTATTTCGCCGGGACAGGGACCCTCGGTGGCTACACCTTC. Looking up the rest from reference TRBV5-8 and TRBJ1-2 gives the full variable domain: EAGVTQSPTHLIKTRGQQATLRCSPISGHTSVYWYQQALGLGLQFLLWYDEGEERNRGNFPPRFSGRQFPNYSSELNVNALELEDSALYLCASSYFAGTGTLGGYTFGSGTRLTVV.

This chain connects TRBV7-9 to TRBJ2-1; 7 bases are shared with TRBD1. The CDR3 is 15 residues long. V shed 5 bases and J 7 bases; nucleotides not matched to a gene: 11. Germline V gene sequence: CDR1 SEHNR, CDR2 FQNEAQ (reference sequence). CDR3 loop: CASSQGQVSFNEQFF. The CDR3 DNA reads TGTGCCAGCAGCCAAGGACAGGTATCATTTAATGAGCAGTTCTTC.

The chain joins TRBV18 to TRBJ1-1; no reliable D call. The germline V gene encodes CDR1 KGHSH and CDR2 LQKENI. The ends were cut back, 3 bases at V and 1 base at J, with 6 bases in the middle. The length of the CDR3 is 13 residues. The chain's CDR3 is CASSPLWNTEAFF. CDR3 in DNA: TGTGCCAGCTCACCCCTTTGGAACACTGAAGCTTTCTTT.

This chain uses TRBV6-6 with TRBJ2-1; no definite D call. V was clipped by 5 bases and J by 3 bases, with 5 bases between them. This CDR3 has 12 residues. Germline V gene lookup returns CDR1 MNHNY and CDR2 SVGAGI (reference sequence). Here the CDR3 DNA reads TGTGCCAGCAGTCAAGTCTACAATGAGCAGTTCTTC. This encodes CASSQVYNEQFF.

The chain combines TRBV7-9 with TRBJ2-3; no clear D gene. The germline gives CDR1 SEHNR, CDR2 FQNEAQ (reference sequence). V was cut by 1 base and J by 6 bases, with 11 bases left in between. CDR3 length: 14 residues. The CDR3, as DNA: TGTGCCAGCAGCTTAGTCCCCGCGGTGGATACGCAGTATTTT. Encoded protein: CASSLVPAVDTQYF.

V usage is TRBV29-1 and J usage is TRBJ2-7, with 9 bases fitting TRBD1. The CDR3 consists of 14 residues. Germline CDR1 reads SQVTM; CDR2 reads ANQGSEA. The V segment lost 6 bases and the J segment 7 bases; nucleotides outside the gene matches: 13. The DNA of the CDR3 is TGCAGCGTAGACCGCACAGGGGGCGGGGGAGAGCAGTACTTC. It specifies CSVDRTGGGGEQYF.

The V and J genes are TRBV7-9 and TRBJ2-7, with a weak D call TRBD1 (5 bases). This CDR3 region has 14 residues. The V end lost 3 bases, the J end lost 2 bases, and 11 bases lay between the germline ends. Per germline, CDR1 SEHNR and CDR2 FQNEAQ (reference sequence). The CDR3 loop reads CASSFQGMTYEQYF. The CDR3 nucleotides are TGTGCCAGCAGCTTTCAGGGTATGACCTACGAGCAGTACTTC.

This chain links TRBV5-1 with TRBJ1-2; unclear D gene. V was clipped by 0 bases and J by 4 bases, with 10 bases between them. Per germline, CDR1 SGHRS and CDR2 YFSETQ. This CDR3 has 14 residues. CDR3 sequence reads: CASSLATETYGYTF. In DNA form, the CDR3 reads TGCGCCAGCAGCTTGGCAACAGAAACCTATGGCTACACCTTC.

This chain connects TRBV5-4 to TRBJ1-1; 7 positions match TRBD1. The J segment lost 1 base and the V segment lost 3 bases, leaving 6 bases of the junction unmatched. This CDR3 has 15 residues. Germline V CDR1 and CDR2: SGHNT, YYREEE (reference sequence). The CDR3 DNA sequence: TGTGCCAGCAGCTCAGGACAGGCATGGAACACTGAAGCTTTCTTT. The encoded protein is CASSSGQAWNTEAFF. The whole variable domain, remainder taken from reference TRBV5-4 and TRBJ1-1, is ETGVTQSPTHLIKTRGQQVTLRCSSQSGHNTVSWYQQALGQGPQFIFQYYREEENGRGNFPPRFSGLQFPNYSSELNVNALELDDSALYLCASSSGQAWNTEAFFGQGTRLTVV.

V is TRBV7-2 and J is TRBJ2-7; D is undetermined. Germline CDR1 reads SGHTA; CDR2 reads FQGNSA. Trimming pared 5 bases from V and 1 base from J, leaving 18 bases between. The length of the CDR3 is 16 residues. CDR3 DNA: TGTGCCAGCAGCCCCCCCCCTTGGCAGGAATCCTACGAGCAGTACTTC. Protein: CASSPPPWQESYEQYF.

The gene calls are TRBV28 and TRBJ1-1, with D perhaps matching TRBD1 (6 bases). Germline V gene sequence: CDR1 MDHEN, CDR2 SYDVKM. This CDR3 region has 14 residues. The V end was cut by 1 base, the J end by 5 bases, with 11 bases between. The CDR3 DNA reads as TGTGCCAGCAGTTTATACAGGGTGGGAACTGAAGCTTTCTTT. Protein sequence: CASSLYRVGTEAFF. Filled out from reference TRBV28 and TRBJ1-1, the complete variable domain reads DVKVTQSSRYLVKRTGEKVFLECVQDMDHENMFWYRQDPGLGLRLIYFSYDVKMKEKGDIPEGYSVSREKKERFSLILESASTNQTSMYLCASSLYRVGTEAFFGQGTRLTVV.

The chain employs TRBV6-1 and TRBJ1-5, with D perhaps matching TRBD1 (6 bases). Germline V CDR1 and CDR2: MNHNS, SASEGT. Deletions cut 0 bases from V and 2 bases from J, with 11 bases between. The CDR3 extends over 16 amino acids. The chain's CDR3 is CASSEAQGTGNQPQHF. The CDR3 DNA sequence: TGTGCCAGCAGTGAAGCGCAGGGGACGGGCAATCAGCCCCAGCATTTT.